This T cell receptor (beta chain) was retrieved from a study of shared clonotypes between healthy human individuals. Study information: Donor ages ranged 18 to 49 years: a couple of women, a few men.

In the source study's methods: Filtering differed since immunoSEQ provided only junctions, with no quality scores. The data were produced by immunoSEQ multiplex PCR, yet TCRdb's version contains in-frame clones alone and is incomplete. V and J calls and clone size are as listed in that table; D and trimming were resolved from the DNA. The sample carries 500,000 or so clones, approximately 95% recorded once. General study results and limits: Naive subsets tended to show greater estimated richness than memory subsets.

With 4 bases removed from V and 3 bases from J, the gap between germline ends came to 12 bases. The length of the CDR3 is 15 residues. The germline CDR1 and CDR2 sequences are MGHRA and YSYEKL. Notes on this clone: Its antigen is not known.

This chain links TRBV4-1 with TRBJ1-4; D perhaps matches TRBD1 (5 bases). The origin of this receptor is a woman younger than 45 in good health. Sequenced input: naive CD4+ T cells sorted from blood. This sample's subset: CD45RA+ positively selected. Here the CDR3 DNA reads TGCGCCAGCAGCCCATTGTGGGGGTCTAATGAAAAACTGTTTTTT. Encoded protein: CASSPLWGSNEKLFF.